A single sample is the source of the 9 T cell receptor beta chains below, sequenced in a study of PD-1 blockade in mismatch repair-deficient tumors. Assay: immunoSEQ multiplex PCR; the TCRdb copy retains only in-frame clones and omits some. This sample yields some 110,000 clones, of which around 80% are seen a single time; 4% to 5% belongs to the top ten. Sequenced here: peripheral blood, sampled 60 weeks after starting pembrolizumab. All receptors come from an adult with mismatch repair-deficient cancer.

The chain combines TRBV7-9 with TRBJ2-3, with D perhaps being TRBD1 or TRBD2 (5 bases each). There are 15 residues in the CDR3. The germline CDR1 and CDR2 sequences are SEHNR and FQNEAQ (reference sequence). V dropped 4 bases and J dropped 0 bases, with 11 bases sitting between them. The CDR3 sequence is CASSSSGTSTDTQYF. The CDR3 nucleotides are TGTGCCAGCAGCTCATCCGGGACGAGCACAGATACGCAGTATTTT.

This clone was detected only a few times. The chain links TRBV5-1 to TRBJ2-3; no reliable D call. Germline-derived CDR1 and CDR2 are SGHRS and YFSETQ. This CDR3 has 13 amino acids. V lost 2 bases, J lost 0 bases, and 4 bases lay in between. CDR3 in DNA: TGCGCCAGCAGCTTCGGAAGCACAGATACGCAGTATTTT. It codes for CASSFGSTDTQYF. Full variable domain (outside the CDR3, taken from reference TRBV5-1 and TRBJ2-3): KAGVTQTPRYLIKTRGQQVTLSCSPISGHRSVSWYQQTPGQGLQFLFEYFSETQRNKGNFPGRFSGRQFSNSRSEMNVSTLELGDSALYLCASSFGSTDTQYFGPGTRLTVL.

The J gene is TRBJ1-2, the V gene TRBV7-9, with D unclear. With 1 base removed from V and 8 bases from J, the gap between germline ends came to 8 bases. Germline values: CDR1 SEHNR, CDR2 FQNEAQ (reference sequence). The CDR3 sequence is 12 residues long. Written as DNA, the CDR3 is TGTGCCAGCAGCTTAGAGAGTGTAGGCTACACCTTC. Translating it yields CASSLESVGYTF. Supplemented by reference TRBV7-9 and TRBJ1-2, the full variable domain reads DTGVSQNPRHKITKRGQNVTFRCDPISEHNRLYWYRQTLGQGPEFLTYFQNEAQLEKSRLLSDRFSAERPKGSFSTLEIQRTEQGDSAMYLCASSLESVGYTFGSGTRLTVV.

The chain recombines TRBV19 with TRBJ2-7; 10 bases map to TRBD2. CDR3 size: 17 residues. J lost 4 bases, V lost 3 bases, and 12 bases had no gene match. Germline lookup yields CDR1 LNHDA and CDR2 SQIVND (reference sequence). CDR3 sequence: CASSIQASGRRGYEQYF. The CDR3 DNA follows: TGTGCCAGTAGTATCCAGGCTAGCGGGAGAAGGGGATACGAGCAGTACTTC.

This clone was picked up a small number of times. The gene calls are TRBV9 and TRBJ1-4; D call uncertain. The CDR3 has 14 residues. Germline loops: CDR1 SGDLS, CDR2 YYNGEE. Trimming removed 0 bases at V and 8 bases at J, with 11 bases between. DNA of the CDR3: TGTGCCAGCAGCGTAGGAGGTTCGTCGGAAAAACTGTTTTTT. Translating it yields CASSVGGSSEKLFF.

The V gene is TRBV5-1, the J gene TRBJ2-4; tentatively, D is TRBD1 or TRBD2 (5 bases each). The CDR3 contains 16 residues. Germline CDR1 and CDR2: SGHRS and YFSETQ. The germline V and J ends were trimmed by 4 bases and 3 bases, with 17 bases remaining between them. The CDR3 DNA reads TGCGCCAGCAGCATCGGGACGTTTAATGTCAAAAACATTCAGTACTTC. This sequence encodes CASSIGTFNVKNIQYF.

The V call is TRBV11-2, the J call TRBJ2-7; no definite D call. CDR1 is SGHAT and CDR2 is FQNNGV in the germline V gene. V was cut by 3 bases and J by 3 bases, with 12 bases left in between. The CDR3 is 14 amino acids. This CDR3 is CASSFGQSFYEQYF. CDR3 DNA: TGTGCCAGCAGCTTCGGTCAGTCCTTCTACGAGCAGTACTTC.

This rearrangement joins TRBV19 to TRBJ1-2; tentatively, D is TRBD1 (6 bases). Germline CDR1 reads LNHDA; CDR2 reads SQIVND (reference sequence). This CDR3 region has 15 residues. V was shortened by 5 bases and J by 5 bases, with 18 bases between the two germline ends. The CDR3 here is CASSPRTERGYGYTF. In DNA, the CDR3 is TGTGCCAGTAGTCCCCGGACAGAGAGGGGTTATGGCTACACCTTC.

The chain is built from TRBV10-1 and TRBJ2-7, with 11 bases identical to TRBD2. The length of the CDR3 is 14 residues. Germline V lookup: CDR1 WNHNN, CDR2 SYGVQD (reference sequence). V was clipped by 9 bases and J by 2 bases; unmatched bases: 6. CDR3 in DNA: TGCGCCAGTTCGACTAGCGGGAACGCCTACGAGCAGTACTTC. Residues: CASSTSGNAYEQYF.